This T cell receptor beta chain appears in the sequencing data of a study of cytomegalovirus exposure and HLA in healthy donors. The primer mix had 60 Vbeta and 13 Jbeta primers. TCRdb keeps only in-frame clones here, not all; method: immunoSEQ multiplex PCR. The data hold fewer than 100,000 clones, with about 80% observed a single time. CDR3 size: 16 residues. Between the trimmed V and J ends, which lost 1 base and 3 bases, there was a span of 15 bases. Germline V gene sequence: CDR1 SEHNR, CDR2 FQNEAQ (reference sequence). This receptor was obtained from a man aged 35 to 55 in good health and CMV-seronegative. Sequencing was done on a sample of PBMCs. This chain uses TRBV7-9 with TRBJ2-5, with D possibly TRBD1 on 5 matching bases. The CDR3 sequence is CASSLGSTAQKETQYF. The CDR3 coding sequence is TGTGCCAGCAGCTTAGGATCGACAGCCCAGAAAGAGACCCAGTACTTC. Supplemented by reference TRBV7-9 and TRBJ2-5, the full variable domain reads DTGVSQNPRHKITKRGQNVTFRCDPISEHNRLYWYRQTLGQGPEFLTYFQNEAQLEKSRLLSDRFSAERPKGSFSTLEIQRTEQGDSAMYLCASSLGSTAQKETQYFGPGTRLLVL.